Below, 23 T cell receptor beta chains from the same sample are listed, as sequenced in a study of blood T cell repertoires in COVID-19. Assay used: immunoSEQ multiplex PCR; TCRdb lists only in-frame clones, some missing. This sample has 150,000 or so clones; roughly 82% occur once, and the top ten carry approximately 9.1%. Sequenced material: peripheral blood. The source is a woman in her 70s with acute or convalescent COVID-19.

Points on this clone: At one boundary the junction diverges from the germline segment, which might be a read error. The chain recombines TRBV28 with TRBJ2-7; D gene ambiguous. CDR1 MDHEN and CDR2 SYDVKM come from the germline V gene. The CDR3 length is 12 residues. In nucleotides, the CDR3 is TGTGCCAACAGTTTATTAGCCTACGAGCAGTACTTC. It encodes CANSLLAYEQYF.

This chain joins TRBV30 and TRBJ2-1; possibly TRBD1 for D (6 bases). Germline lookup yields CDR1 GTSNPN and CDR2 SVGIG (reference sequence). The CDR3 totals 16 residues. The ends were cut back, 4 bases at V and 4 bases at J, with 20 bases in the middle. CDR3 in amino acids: CAWTVPSWTEYNEQFF. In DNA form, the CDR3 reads TGTGCCTGGACCGTCCCTAGCTGGACAGAGTACAATGAGCAGTTCTTC.

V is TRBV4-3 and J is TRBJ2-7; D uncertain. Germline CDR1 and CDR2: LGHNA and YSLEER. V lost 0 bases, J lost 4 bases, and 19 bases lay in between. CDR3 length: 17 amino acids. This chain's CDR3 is CASSQDRWSQLTYEQYF. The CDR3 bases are TGCGCCAGCAGCCAAGATCGATGGAGTCAGCTAACATACGAGCAGTACTTC.

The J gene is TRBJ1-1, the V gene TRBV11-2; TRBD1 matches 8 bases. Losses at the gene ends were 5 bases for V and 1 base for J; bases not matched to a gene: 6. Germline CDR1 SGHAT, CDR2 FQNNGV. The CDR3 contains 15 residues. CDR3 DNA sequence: TGTGCCAGCAGCCAGCCTACAGGGGGGAACACTGAAGCTTTCTTT. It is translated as CASSQPTGGNTEAFF.

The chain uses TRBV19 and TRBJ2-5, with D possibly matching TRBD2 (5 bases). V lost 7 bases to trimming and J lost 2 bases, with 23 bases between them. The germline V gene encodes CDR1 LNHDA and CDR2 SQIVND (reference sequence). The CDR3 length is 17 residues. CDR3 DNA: TGTGCCAGTATAGCTTCGACTGCCGAGGGATGGCAAGAGACCCAGTACTTC. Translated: CASIASTAEGWQETQYF.

The CDR3 sequence is CASSLIRGQGIGYEQYF. As DNA, the CDR3 is TGCGCCAGCAGCTTGATACGTGGGCAGGGAATCGGGTACGAGCAGTACTTC. The chain couples TRBV5-1 to TRBJ2-7, with D possibly TRBD1 on 5 matching bases. CDR1 is SGHRS and CDR2 is YFSETQ in the germline V gene. The CDR3 runs to 17 residues. Trimming took 1 base from V and 4 from J, leaving 21 bases between them.

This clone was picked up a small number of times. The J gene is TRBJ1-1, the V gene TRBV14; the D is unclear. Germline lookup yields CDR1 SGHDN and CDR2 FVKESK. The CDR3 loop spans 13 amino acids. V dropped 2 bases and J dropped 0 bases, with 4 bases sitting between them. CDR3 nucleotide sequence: TGTGCCAGCAGCCAAATCTTGAACACTGAAGCTTTCTTT. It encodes CASSQILNTEAFF.

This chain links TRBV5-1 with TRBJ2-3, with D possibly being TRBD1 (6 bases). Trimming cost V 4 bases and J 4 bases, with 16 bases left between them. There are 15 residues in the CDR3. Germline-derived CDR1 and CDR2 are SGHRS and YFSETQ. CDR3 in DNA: TGCGCCAGCAGCCCCAGCAGGGGAGATGCAGATACGCAGTATTTT. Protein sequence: CASSPSRGDADTQYF.

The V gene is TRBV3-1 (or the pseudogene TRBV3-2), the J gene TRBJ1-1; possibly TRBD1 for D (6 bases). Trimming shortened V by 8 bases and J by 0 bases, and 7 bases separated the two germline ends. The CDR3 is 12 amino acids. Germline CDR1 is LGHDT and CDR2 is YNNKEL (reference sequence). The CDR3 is CASGQLNTEAFF. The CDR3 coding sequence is TGTGCCAGCGGACAGCTGAACACTGAAGCTTTCTTT.

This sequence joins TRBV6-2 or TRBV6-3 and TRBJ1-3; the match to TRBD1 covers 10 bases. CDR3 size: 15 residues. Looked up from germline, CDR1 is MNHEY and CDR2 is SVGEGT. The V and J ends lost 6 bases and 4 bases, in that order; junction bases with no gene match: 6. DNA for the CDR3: TGTGCCAGCAGCCCGGGACAGGGGAGAGGAAACACCATATATTTT. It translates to CASSPGQGRGNTIYF.

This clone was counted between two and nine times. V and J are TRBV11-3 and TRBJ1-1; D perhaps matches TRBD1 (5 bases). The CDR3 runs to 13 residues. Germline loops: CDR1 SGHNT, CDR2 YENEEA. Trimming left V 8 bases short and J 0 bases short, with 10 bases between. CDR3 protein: CASSDSLNTEAFF. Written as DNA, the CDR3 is TGTGCCAGCTCCGACAGCCTGAACACTGAAGCTTTCTTT.

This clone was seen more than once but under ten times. CDR3 residues: CASSEDRVAFF. The CDR3 DNA follows: TGTGCCAGCAGTGAGGACAGGGTGGCTTTCTTT. The chain uses TRBV6-4 and TRBJ1-1, with 8 positions matching TRBD1. V gave up 3 bases and J gave up 11 bases; unmatched junction bases: 2. This CDR3 is built from 11 residues. Germline lookup yields CDR1 MRHNA and CDR2 SNTAGT.

The CDR3 reads CASTIAQTAYEQYF. CDR3 bases: TGTGCCAGCACCATAGCTCAAACCGCCTACGAGCAGTACTTC. The chain employs TRBV27 and TRBJ2-7; D remains ambiguous. Germline loops: CDR1 MNHEY, CDR2 SMNVEV (reference sequence). This CDR3 is 14 amino acids long. Trimming removed 7 bases from V and 2 bases from J, with 15 bases in between.

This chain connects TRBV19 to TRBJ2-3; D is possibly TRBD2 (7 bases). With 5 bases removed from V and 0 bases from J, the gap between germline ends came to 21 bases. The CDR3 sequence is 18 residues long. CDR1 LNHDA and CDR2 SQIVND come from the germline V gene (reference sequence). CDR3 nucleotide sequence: TGTGCCAGTAGTGGGGGGGAACCGGGACACCCTAGCACAGATACGCAGTATTTT. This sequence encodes CASSGGEPGHPSTDTQYF. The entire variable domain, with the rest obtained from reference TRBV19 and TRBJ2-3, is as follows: DGGITQSPKYLFRKEGQNVTLSCEQNLNHDAMYWYRQDPGQGLRLIYYSQIVNDFQKGDIAEGYSVSREKKESFPLTVTSAQKNPTAFYLCASSGGEPGHPSTDTQYFGPGTRLTVL.

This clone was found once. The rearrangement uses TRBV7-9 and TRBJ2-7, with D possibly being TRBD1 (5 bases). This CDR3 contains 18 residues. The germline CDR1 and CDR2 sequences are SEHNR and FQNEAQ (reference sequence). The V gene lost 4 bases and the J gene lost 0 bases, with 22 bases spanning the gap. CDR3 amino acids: CASSSPRRKTEVSYEQYF. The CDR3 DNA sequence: TGTGCCAGCAGCTCCCCCAGACGAAAGACAGAAGTCTCCTACGAGCAGTACTTC.

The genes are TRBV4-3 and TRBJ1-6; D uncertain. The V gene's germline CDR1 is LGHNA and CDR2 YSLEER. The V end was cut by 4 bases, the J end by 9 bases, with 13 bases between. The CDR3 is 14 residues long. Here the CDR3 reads CASSPQASPSPLHF. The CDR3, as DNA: TGCGCCAGCAGCCCCCAGGCCTCCCCTTCACCCCTCCACTTT.

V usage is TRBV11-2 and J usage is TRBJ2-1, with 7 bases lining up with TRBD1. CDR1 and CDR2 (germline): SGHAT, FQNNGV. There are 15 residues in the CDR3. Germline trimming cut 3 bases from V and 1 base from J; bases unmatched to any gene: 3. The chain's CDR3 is CASSLDRISYNEQFF. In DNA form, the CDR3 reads TGTGCCAGCAGCTTGGACAGGATTTCCTACAATGAGCAGTTCTTC.

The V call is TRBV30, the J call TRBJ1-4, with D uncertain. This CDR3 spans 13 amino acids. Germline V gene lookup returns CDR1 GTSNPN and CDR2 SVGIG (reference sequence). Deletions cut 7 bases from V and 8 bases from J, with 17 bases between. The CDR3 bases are TGTGCCTCGAGCCGGCTGCCAGGCGAAAAACTGTTTTTT. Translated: CASSRLPGEKLFF.

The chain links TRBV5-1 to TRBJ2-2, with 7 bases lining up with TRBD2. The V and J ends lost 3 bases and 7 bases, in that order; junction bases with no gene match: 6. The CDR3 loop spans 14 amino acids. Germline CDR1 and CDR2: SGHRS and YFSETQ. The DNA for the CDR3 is TGCGCCAGCAGCTCCACTAGCGTAGGCGGGGAGCTGTTTTTT. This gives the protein CASSSTSVGGELFF.

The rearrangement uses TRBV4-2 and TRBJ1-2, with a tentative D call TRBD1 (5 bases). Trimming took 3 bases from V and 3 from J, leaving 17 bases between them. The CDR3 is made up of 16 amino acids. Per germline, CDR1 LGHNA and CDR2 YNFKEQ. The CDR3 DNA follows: TGTGCCAGCAGCCAGCACCAGGGTGTGTCGGACTATGGCTACACCTTC. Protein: CASSQHQGVSDYGYTF.

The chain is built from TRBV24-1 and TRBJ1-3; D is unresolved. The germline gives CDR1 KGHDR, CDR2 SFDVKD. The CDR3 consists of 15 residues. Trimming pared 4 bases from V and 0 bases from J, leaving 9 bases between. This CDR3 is CATSDPRISGNTIYF. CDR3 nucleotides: TGTGCCACCAGTGACCCTAGGATCTCTGGAAACACCATATATTTT.

In DNA, the CDR3 is TGTGCCAGCAGTCCCAAAGAGACCCAGTACTTC. Amino acids: CASSPKETQYF. The rearrangement links TRBV6-5 to TRBJ2-5; D remains unclear. This CDR3 has 11 amino acids. The germline gives CDR1 MNHEY, CDR2 SVGAGI. V lost 5 bases, J lost 3 bases, and 4 bases lay in between.

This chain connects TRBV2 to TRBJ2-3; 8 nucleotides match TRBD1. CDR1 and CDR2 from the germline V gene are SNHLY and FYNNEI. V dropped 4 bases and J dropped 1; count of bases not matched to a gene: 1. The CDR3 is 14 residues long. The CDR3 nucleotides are TGTGCCAGCAGTGTGGACAGGGGCACAGATACGCAGTATTTT. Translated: CASSVDRGTDTQYF.